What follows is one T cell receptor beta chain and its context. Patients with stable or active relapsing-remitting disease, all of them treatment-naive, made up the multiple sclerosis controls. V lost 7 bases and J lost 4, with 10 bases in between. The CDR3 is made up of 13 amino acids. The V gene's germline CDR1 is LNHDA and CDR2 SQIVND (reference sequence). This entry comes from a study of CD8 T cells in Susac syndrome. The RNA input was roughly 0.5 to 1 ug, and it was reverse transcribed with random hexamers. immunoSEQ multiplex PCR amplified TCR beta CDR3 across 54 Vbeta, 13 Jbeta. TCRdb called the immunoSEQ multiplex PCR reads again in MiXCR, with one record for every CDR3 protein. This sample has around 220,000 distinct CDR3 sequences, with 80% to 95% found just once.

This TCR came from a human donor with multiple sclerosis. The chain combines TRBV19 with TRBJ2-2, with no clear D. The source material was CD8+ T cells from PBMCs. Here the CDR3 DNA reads TGTGCCAGTAAAGAACTTCCCACCGGGGAGCTGTTTTTT. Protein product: CASKELPTGELFF.